This entry is about one TCR beta chain. What it recognizes is unknown. CDR1 is WSHSY, CDR2 SAAADI, per germline. V shed 6 bases, J shed 2 bases, and the junction held 5 bases outside the gene matches. This CDR3 region has 15 residues. The data stem from a study of post-analysis software for immune sequencing data. Study information: Disease courses included relapsing-remitting, secondary progressive and progressive-relapsing multiple sclerosis.

Overall study results and limits: Clustering by F measure revealed strong co-clustering among samples prepared together in one batch. Controls showed lower frequencies than patients for several TRBV segments, and TRBV5-6, TRBV5-1 and TRBV20-1 were among these.

Sequencing libraries made from TCR beta cDNA carried unique molecular identifiers. T cells, about 0.95 to 11 million of them, yielded some 500,000 cDNA molecules. TCRdb re-analysed the PCR reads in MiXCR, keeping a single row per CDR3 protein. The sample consists of about 400,000 distinct CDR3 sequences, approximately 33% of them appearing once. The material sequenced was blood. This chain links TRBV10-2 with TRBJ2-3; 10 positions match TRBD1. The sequence was obtained from a girl under 18 with multiple sclerosis. The CDR3 sequence is CASRTGTGVTDTQYF. Here the CDR3 DNA reads TGCGCCAGCAGGACCGGGACAGGGGTCACAGATACGCAGTATTTT.